This T cell receptor (beta chain) was retrieved from a study of shared clonotypes between healthy human individuals. Study conclusions and caveats: Compared with clonotypes that all four donors shared, non-shared clonotypes had lower generation probabilities.

Assay: immunoSEQ multiplex PCR; the TCRdb copy retains only in-frame clones and omits some. The data show roughly 1,000,000 clones, around three quarters seen once. This clone was counted a single time. Its matching antigen is unknown. The CDR3 is 14 amino acids. CDR1 is SNHLY and CDR2 is FYNNEI in the germline V gene. With V trimmed by 7 bases and J by 1 base, 5 bases remained unmatched. This TCR was sampled from a man younger than 35 in good health. Some clones in this sample may be carry-over from other donors' samples. Specimen: memory CD4+ T cells from PBMCs. Documented subset: CD45RA-negative fraction. The chain has TRBV2 and TRBJ1-2; 8 nucleotides align to TRBD1. The CDR3 spells CASTGDRSNYGYTF. The CDR3 nucleotides are TGTGCCAGCACAGGGGACAGGAGTAACTATGGCTACACCTTC.